These T cell receptor beta chains were read from a single sample in a study of OX40 agonist ivuxolimab in advanced cancers. Profiled with immunoSEQ multiplex PCR; TCRdb holds only in-frame clones, not every one. This sample carries about 100,000 clones, 85% to 95% of them seen once, and the ten largest clones take approximately 0.58%. Material: CD4+ or CD8+ T cells sorted from blood, obtained in a trial of the OX40 agonist ivuxolimab. The receptors originated from an adult with an advanced solid tumor such as melanoma, head and neck, liver or kidney cancer. CDR3s include the opening cysteine and the closing phenylalanine or tryptophan. A D gene is named only where the DNA matches it firmly. Rows may omit the clone size; those that give it use once, few, many or a size class.

.,once,TRBJ2-1,TRBV28,CASSDRYNEQFF,TGTGCCAGCAGCGACCGTTACAATGAGCAGTTCTTC
.,.,TRBJ2-7,TRBV28,CASSLGRGLPYEQYF,TGTGCCAGCAGTTTAGGGCGGGGACTTCCGTACGAGCAGTACTTC
.,.,TRBJ2-3,TRBV7-9,CAGGQSTDTQYF,TGTGCCGGTGGACAGAGCACAGATACGCAGTATTTT
.,.,TRBJ2-1,TRBV11-3,CASSLVQLGEQFF,TGTGCCAGCAGCTTAGTCCAGCTCGGTGAGCAGTTCTTC
.,once,TRBJ2-1,TRBV28,CASSLGWEQFF,TGTGCCAGCAGTTTGGGTTGGGAACAGTTCTTC
.,once,TRBJ2-2,TRBV7-6,CASSFRATGELFF,TGTGCCAGCAGCTTTAGAGCCACCGGGGAGCTGTTTTTT
.,once,TRBJ2-7,TRBV28,CASSLRTGYEQYF,TGTGCCAGCAGTTTAAGAACAGGCTACGAGCAGTACTTC
.,.,TRBJ1-5,TRBV28,CASTLAGYWQPQHF,TGTGCCAGCACCTTGGCGGGGTACTGGCAGCCCCAGCATTTT
.,once,TRBJ2-5,TRBV5-1,CASSIGTRAAETQYF,TGCGCCAGCAGCATAGGGACACGGGCGGCGGAGACCCAGTACTTC
.,.,TRBJ1-2,TRBV5-6,CASSLGRIANYGYTF,TGTGCCAGCAGCTTGGGGCGGATAGCTAACTATGGCTACACCTTC
.,.,TRBJ1-2,TRBV6-1,CASTRQPNYGYTF,TGTGCCAGCACTCGACAGCCTAACTATGGCTACACCTTC
TRBD2,.,TRBJ2-2,TRBV4-1,CASSQLAGVGTGELFF,TGCGCCAGCAGCCAATTAGCGGGAGTCGGGACCGGGGAGCTGTTTTTT
.,.,TRBJ2-7,TRBV2,CASAWEREQYF,TGTGCCAGCGCCTGGGAGAGGGAGCAGTACTTC
.,.,TRBJ2-3,TRBV5-4,CASSLAGAGTDTQYF,TGTGCCAGCAGCTTGGCAGGGGCCGGCACAGATACGCAGTATTTT
TRBD2,.,TRBJ2-7,TRBV28,CASSSSGTIYEQYF,TGTGCCAGCAGTTCCTCCGGGACTATCTACGAGCAGTACTTC
.,.,TRBJ1-5,TRBV2,CASSASGGHQPQHF,TGTGCCAGCAGTGCCAGCGGGGGGCATCAGCCCCAGCATTTT
.,.,TRBJ2-3,TRBV4-3,CASSQASATDTQYF,TGCGCCAGCAGCCAAGCGTCCGCAACAGATACGCAGTATTTT
.,.,TRBJ2-2,TRBV13,CASSLEGVGAANTGELFF,TGTGCCAGCAGCTTAGAGGGAGTGGGGGCGGCTAACACCGGGGAGCTGTTTTTT
.,.,TRBJ1-4,TRBV20-1,CSARGGEKLFF,TGCAGTGCTAGAGGAGGCGAAAAACTGTTTTTT
.,.,TRBJ2-6,TRBV28,CASSLPPGRSGANVLTF,TGTGCCAGCAGTCTCCCCCCAGGACGCTCTGGGGCCAACGTCCTGACTTTC
.,.,TRBJ2-1,TRBV7-9,CASSPRDSVRQFF,TGTGCCAGCAGCCCCCGGGACTCCGTCCGGCAGTTCTTC
.,.,TRBJ2-7,TRBV2,CASSLPNYEQYF,TGTGCCAGCAGCCTTCCCAATTACGAGCAGTACTTC
TRBD2,.,TRBJ2-7,TRBV4-1,CASSQEGGLAGVDEQYF,TGCGCCAGCAGCCAAGAGGGGGGACTAGCGGGAGTTGACGAGCAGTACTTC
.,.,TRBJ2-1,TRBV21-1,CASSYTSGAYNEQFF,TGTGCCAGCAGCTACACTAGCGGGGCCTACAATGAGCAGTTCTTC
.,.,TRBJ1-1,TRBV5-1,CASSLGGGLNTEAFF,TGCGCCAGCAGCTTGGGAGGAGGTTTGAACACTGAAGCTTTCTTT
TRBD1,few,TRBJ1-2,TRBV5-4,CASSWDRRGYTF,TGTGCCAGCAGCTGGGACAGACGGGGCTACACCTTC
.,.,TRBJ1-2,TRBV6-5,CASSRPDSYGYTF,TGTGCCAGCAGCCGCCCCGACAGCTATGGCTACACCTTC
.,.,TRBJ2-1,TRBV5-4,CASSLGGASSYNEQFF,TGTGCCAGCAGCTTGGGGGGGGCGAGCTCCTACAATGAGCAGTTCTTC
.,few,TRBJ2-7,TRBV6-4,CASITSYEQYF,TGTGCCAGCATTACCTCCTACGAGCAGTACTTC
TRBD1,.,TRBJ2-3,TRBV27,CASSFGTGGRNTQYF,TGTGCCAGCAGTTTTGGGACAGGGGGCAGAAATACGCAGTATTTT
.,.,TRBJ2-7,TRBV7-2,CASSLALYGLHEQYF,TGTGCCAGCAGCTTGGCCCTTTACGGGCTCCACGAGCAGTACTTC
TRBD1,.,TRBJ2-7,TRBV6-1,CASSETGQSYEQYF,TGTGCCAGCAGTGAAACGGGACAGTCCTACGAGCAGTACTTC
.,once,TRBJ1-1,TRBV28,CASSPAFLNTEAFF,TGTGCCAGCAGCCCCGCTTTCTTGAACACTGAAGCTTTCTTT
TRBD2,.,TRBJ2-2,TRBV7-9,CASSVGSGETGELFF,TGTGCCAGCAGCGTAGGAAGCGGGGAGACCGGGGAGCTGTTTTTT
TRBD1,.,TRBJ1-1,TRBV7-9,CASSPGGLRGTEAFF,TGTGCCAGCAGCCCAGGGGGCTTGCGGGGTACTGAAGCTTTCTTT
TRBD1,.,TRBJ2-2,TRBV4-3,CASSQYHARGPPGELFF,TGCGCCAGCAGCCAATACCACGCGAGGGGGCCCCCCGGGGAGCTGTTTTTT
.,.,TRBJ2-1,TRBV18,CASSPIAGNEQFF,TGTGCCAGCTCACCTATAGCTGGGAATGAGCAGTTCTTC
TRBD2,.,TRBJ2-3,TRBV5-1,CASSLEGLGSDTQYF,TGCGCCAGCAGCTTGGAGGGACTAGGATCAGATACGCAGTATTTT
.,.,TRBJ2-3,TRBV6-5,CASPTSTDTQYF,TGTGCCAGCCCTACGAGCACAGATACGCAGTATTTT
TRBD1,.,TRBJ1-1,TRBV5-6,CASSLFGQGALNTEAFF,TGTGCCAGCAGCTTGTTTGGTCAGGGGGCACTGAACACTGAAGCTTTCTTT
TRBD2,.,TRBJ2-7,TRBV28,CASSASGTSEYEQYF,TGTGCCAGCAGTGCTTCCGGGACTAGCGAGTACGAGCAGTACTTC
.,.,TRBJ2-2,TRBV6-1,CASVGGVNTGELFF,TGTGCCAGCGTCGGCGGGGTCAACACCGGGGAGCTGTTTTTT
TRBD2,.,TRBJ2-7,TRBV2,CASKKGLAGTYEQYF,TGTGCCAGCAAGAAGGGACTAGCGGGGACCTACGAGCAGTACTTC
TRBD2,.,TRBJ2-1,TRBV29-1,CSVEGLADYFNEQFF,TGCAGCGTTGAAGGACTAGCGGATTACTTCAATGAGCAGTTCTTC
.,once,TRBJ2-6,TRBV27,CASSPRGARGANVLTF,TGTGCCAGCAGCCCCCGGGGCGCGAGGGGGGCCAACGTCCTGACTTTC
.,.,TRBJ1-4,TRBV5-8,CASSLYPGLEGEKLFF,TGTGCCAGCAGCCTGTATCCCGGGCTAGAGGGTGAAAAACTGTTTTTT
.,.,TRBJ1-4,TRBV4-1,CASSQDRDSKANEKLFF,TGCGCCAGCAGCCAAGATCGGGATTCGAAAGCTAATGAAAAACTGTTTTTT
TRBD1,.,TRBJ2-3,TRBV28,CASSLPGQGVADTQYF,TGTGCCAGCAGTTTACCGGGACAGGGGGTAGCAGATACGCAGTATTTT
.,.,TRBJ2-5,TRBV10-1,CASSGQAQETQYF,TGCGCCAGCAGTGGACAGGCGCAAGAGACCCAGTACTTC
TRBD1,.,TRBJ2-7,TRBV9,CASSQQGYPQYF,TGTGCCAGCAGCCAACAGGGGTATCCGCAGTACTTC
.,.,TRBJ2-7,TRBV7-2,CASSSGPYSMGYEQYF,TGTGCCAGCAGCTCCGGCCCCTACTCGATGGGCTACGAGCAGTACTTC
.,.,TRBJ2-7,TRBV5-4,CASSVGYEQYF,TGTGCCAGCAGCGTGGGTTACGAGCAGTACTTC